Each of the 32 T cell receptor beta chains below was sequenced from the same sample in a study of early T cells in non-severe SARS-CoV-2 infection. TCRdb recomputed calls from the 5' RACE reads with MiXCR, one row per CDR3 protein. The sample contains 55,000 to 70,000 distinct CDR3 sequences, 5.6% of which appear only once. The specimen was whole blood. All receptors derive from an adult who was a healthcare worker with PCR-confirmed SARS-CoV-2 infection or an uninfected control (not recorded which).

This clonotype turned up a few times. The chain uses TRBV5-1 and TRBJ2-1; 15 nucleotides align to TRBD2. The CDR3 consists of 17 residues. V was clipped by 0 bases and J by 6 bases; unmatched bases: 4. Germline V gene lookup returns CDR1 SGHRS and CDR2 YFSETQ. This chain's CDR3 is CASSLGLGLAGGNEQFF. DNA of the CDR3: TGCGCCAGCAGCTTGGGCCTGGGACTAGCGGGAGGCAATGAGCAGTTCTTC.

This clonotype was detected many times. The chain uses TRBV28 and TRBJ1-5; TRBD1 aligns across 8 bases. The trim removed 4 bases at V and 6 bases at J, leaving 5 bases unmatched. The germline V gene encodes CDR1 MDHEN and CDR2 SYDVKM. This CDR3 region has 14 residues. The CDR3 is CASSSTGAAQPQHF. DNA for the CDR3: TGTGCCAGCAGTTCGACAGGGGCCGCTCAGCCCCAGCATTTT.

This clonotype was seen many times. CDR3 protein: CASSPLQGLSDTQYF. CDR3 DNA: TGTGCCAGCAGCCCCCTCCAGGGTTTGTCAGATACGCAGTATTTT. This chain links TRBV3-1 with TRBJ2-3; D possibly corresponds to TRBD1 (5 bases). This CDR3 contains 15 residues. Germline V gene sequence: CDR1 LGHDT, CDR2 YNNKEL (reference sequence). Trimming stripped 4 bases from V and 4 bases from J, with 15 bases between.

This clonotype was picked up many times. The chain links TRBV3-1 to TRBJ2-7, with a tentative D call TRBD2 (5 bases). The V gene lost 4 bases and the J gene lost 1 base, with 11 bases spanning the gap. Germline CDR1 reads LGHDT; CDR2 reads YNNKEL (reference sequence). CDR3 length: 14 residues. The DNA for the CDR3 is TGTGCCAGCAGCCCCGCCCGGGGTTCCTACGAGCAGTACTTC. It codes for CASSPARGSYEQYF.

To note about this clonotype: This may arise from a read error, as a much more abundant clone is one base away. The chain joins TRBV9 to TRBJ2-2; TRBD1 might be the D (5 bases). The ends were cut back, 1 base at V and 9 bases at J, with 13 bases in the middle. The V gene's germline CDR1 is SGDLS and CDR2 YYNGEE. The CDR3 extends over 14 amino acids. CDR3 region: CASSVNLWGRELFF. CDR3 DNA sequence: TGTGCCAGCAGCGTAAATCTCTGGGGCAGGGAGCTGTTTTTT.

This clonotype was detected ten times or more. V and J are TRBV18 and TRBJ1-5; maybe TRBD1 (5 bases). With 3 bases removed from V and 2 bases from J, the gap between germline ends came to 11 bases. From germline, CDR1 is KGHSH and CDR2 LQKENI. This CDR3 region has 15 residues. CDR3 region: CASSPNGGGNQPQHF. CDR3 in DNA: TGTGCCAGCTCACCTAACGGGGGTGGCAATCAGCCCCAGCATTTT.

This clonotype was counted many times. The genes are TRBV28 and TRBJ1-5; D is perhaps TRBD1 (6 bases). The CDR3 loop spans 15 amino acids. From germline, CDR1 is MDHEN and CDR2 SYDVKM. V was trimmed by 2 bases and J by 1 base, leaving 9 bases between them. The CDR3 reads CASSLGGWSNQPQHF. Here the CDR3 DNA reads TGTGCCAGCAGTTTAGGGGGCTGGAGCAATCAGCCCCAGCATTTT.

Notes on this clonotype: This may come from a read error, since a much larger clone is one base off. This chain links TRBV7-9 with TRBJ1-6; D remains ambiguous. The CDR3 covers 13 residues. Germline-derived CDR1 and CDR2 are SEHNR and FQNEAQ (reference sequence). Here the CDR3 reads CVSSSAAISPLHF. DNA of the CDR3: TGTGTCAGCAGCTCCGCGGCAATCTCACCCCTCCACTTT.

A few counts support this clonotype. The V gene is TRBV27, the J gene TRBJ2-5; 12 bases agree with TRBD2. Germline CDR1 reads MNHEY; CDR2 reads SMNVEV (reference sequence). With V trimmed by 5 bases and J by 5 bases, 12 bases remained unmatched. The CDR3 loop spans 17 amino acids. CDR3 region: CASSPGTSGLLKETQYF. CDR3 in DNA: TGTGCCAGCAGTCCCGGGACTAGCGGGCTGCTCAAGGAGACCCAGTACTTC.

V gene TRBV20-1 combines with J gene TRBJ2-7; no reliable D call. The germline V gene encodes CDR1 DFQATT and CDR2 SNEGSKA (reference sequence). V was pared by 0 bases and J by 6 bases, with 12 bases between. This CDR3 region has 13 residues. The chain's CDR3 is CSARDGLGVEQYF. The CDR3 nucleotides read TGCAGTGCTAGAGACGGTCTTGGCGTCGAGCAGTACTTC.

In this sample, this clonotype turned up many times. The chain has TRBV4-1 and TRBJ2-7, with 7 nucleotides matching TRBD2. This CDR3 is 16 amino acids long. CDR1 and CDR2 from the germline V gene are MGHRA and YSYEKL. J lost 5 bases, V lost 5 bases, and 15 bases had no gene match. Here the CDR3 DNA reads TGCGCCAGCAGCTCCCCCGCAGTGGGAGGGCCGGACGAGCAGTACTTC. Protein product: CASSSPAVGGPDEQYF.

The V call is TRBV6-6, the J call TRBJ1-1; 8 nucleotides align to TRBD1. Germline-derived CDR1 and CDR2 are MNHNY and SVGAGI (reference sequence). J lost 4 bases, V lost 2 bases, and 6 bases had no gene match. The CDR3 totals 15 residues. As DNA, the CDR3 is TGTGCCAGCAGTTACCTGACAGGGGTTGGCACTGAAGCTTTCTTT. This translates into CASSYLTGVGTEAFF.

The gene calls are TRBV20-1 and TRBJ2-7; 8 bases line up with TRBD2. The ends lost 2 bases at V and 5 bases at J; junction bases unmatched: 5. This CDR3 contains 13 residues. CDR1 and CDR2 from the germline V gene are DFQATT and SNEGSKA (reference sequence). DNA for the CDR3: TGCAGTGCTAGACGCAGCGGGGGCCACGAGCAGTACTTC. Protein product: CSARRSGGHEQYF.

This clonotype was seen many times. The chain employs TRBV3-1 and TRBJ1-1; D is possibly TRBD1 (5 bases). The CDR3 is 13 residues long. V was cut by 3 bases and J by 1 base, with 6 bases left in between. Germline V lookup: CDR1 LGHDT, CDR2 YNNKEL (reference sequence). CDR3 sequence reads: CASSHGQNTEAFF. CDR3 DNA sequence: TGTGCCAGCAGCCACGGACAGAACACTGAAGCTTTCTTT.

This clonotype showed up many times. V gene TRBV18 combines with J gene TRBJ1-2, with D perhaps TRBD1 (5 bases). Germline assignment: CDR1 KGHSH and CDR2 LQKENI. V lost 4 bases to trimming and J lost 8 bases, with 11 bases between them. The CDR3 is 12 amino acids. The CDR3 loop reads CASSRDVGGYTF. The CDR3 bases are TGTGCCAGCTCACGGGACGTGGGGGGCTACACCTTC.

The CDR3 DNA reads TGTGCCAGCAGCCTAGGGGATGACACTGAAGCTTTCTTT. It specifies CASSLGDDTEAFF. The chain uses TRBV7-2 and TRBJ1-1; D is perhaps TRBD1 (5 bases). The germline V gene encodes CDR1 SGHTA and CDR2 FQGNSA. Trimming left V 5 bases short and J 3 bases short, with 10 bases between. There are 13 residues in the CDR3.

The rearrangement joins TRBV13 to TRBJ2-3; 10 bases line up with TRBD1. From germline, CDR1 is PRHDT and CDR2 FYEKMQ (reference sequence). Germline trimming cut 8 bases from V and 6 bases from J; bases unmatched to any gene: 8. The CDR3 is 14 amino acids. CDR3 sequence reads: CASRWTGGTDTQYF. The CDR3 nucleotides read TGTGCCAGCCGGTGGACAGGGGGTACGGATACGCAGTATTTT.

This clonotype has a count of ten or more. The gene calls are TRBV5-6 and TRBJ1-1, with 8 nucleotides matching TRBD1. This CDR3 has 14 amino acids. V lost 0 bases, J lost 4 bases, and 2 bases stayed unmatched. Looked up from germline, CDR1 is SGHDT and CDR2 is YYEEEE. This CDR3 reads CASSLVTGGTEAFF. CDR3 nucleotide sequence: TGTGCCAGCAGCTTGGTAACAGGGGGCACTGAAGCTTTCTTT.

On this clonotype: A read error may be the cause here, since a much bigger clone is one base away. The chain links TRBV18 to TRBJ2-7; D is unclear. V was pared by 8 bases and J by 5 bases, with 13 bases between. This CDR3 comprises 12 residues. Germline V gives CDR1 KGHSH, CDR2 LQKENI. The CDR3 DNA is TGTGCCAGCGCAGACGGATCCCACGAGCAGTACTTC. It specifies CASADGSHEQYF.

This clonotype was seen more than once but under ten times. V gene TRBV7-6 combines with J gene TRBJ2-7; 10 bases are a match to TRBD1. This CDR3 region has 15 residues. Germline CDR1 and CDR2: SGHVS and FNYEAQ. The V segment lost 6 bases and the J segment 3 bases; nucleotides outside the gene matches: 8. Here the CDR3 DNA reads TGTGCCAGCAGTCCCTTGGGACAGGGGATCTACGAGCAGTACTTC. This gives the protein CASSPLGQGIYEQYF.

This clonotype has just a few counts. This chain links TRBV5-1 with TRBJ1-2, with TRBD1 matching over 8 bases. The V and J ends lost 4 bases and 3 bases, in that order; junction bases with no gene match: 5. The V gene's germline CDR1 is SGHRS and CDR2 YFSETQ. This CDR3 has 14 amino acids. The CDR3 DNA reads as TGCGCCAGCAGCGTAGGACAGGGCTACTATGGCTACACCTTC. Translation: CASSVGQGYYGYTF.

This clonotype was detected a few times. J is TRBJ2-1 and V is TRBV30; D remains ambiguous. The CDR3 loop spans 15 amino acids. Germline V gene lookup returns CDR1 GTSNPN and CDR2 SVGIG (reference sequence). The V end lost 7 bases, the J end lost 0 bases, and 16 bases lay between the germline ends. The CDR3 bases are TGTGCCTCCCATTCCGGCGCGAGCTCCTACAATGAGCAGTTCTTC. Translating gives CASHSGASSYNEQFF.

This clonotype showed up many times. The DNA of the CDR3 is TGCAGTGCTACACAGCTAGCGGACGCAAAAGAGCAGTACTTC. It specifies CSATQLADAKEQYF. The V gene is TRBV20-1, the J gene TRBJ2-7, with TRBD2 matching over 7 bases. CDR1 and CDR2 (germline): DFQATT, SNEGSKA (reference sequence). Trimming removed 4 bases from V and 7 bases from J; junction bases left unmatched: 13. This CDR3 region has 14 residues.

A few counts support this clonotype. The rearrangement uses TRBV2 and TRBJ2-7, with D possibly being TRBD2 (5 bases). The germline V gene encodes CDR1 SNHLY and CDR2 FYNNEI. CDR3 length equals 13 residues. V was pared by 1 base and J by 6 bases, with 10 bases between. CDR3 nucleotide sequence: TGTGCCAGCAGTGAAGAGAATCGGGGCGAGCAGTACTTC. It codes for CASSEENRGEQYF.

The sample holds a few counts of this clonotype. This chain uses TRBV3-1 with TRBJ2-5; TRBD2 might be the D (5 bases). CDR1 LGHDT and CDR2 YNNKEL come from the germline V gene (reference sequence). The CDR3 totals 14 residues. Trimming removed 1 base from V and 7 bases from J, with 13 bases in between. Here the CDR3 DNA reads TGTGCCAGCAGCCAAGGTCCCACGGCGGGGACCCAGTACTTC. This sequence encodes CASSQGPTAGTQYF.

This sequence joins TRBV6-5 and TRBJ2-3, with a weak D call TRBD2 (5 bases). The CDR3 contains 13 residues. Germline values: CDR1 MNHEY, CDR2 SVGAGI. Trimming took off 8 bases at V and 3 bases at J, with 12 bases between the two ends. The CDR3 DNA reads TGTGCCAGCCAACCTCCGGGAACAGATACGCAGTATTTT. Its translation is CASQPPGTDTQYF.

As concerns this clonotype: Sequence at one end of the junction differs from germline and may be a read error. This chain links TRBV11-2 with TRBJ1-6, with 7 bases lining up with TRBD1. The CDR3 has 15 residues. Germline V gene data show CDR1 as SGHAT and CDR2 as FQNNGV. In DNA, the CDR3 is TGTGCCAGCAGCTTAGCGACAGGGACCAATTCACCCCTCCATTTT. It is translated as CASSLATGTNSPLHF.

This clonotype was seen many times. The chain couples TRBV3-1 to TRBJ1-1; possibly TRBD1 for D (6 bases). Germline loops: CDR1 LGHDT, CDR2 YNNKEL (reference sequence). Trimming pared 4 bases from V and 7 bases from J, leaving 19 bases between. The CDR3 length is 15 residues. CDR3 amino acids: CASSLPRGGRFEAFF. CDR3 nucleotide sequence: TGTGCCAGCAGCCTCCCGAGGGGGGGGAGATTTGAAGCTTTCTTT.

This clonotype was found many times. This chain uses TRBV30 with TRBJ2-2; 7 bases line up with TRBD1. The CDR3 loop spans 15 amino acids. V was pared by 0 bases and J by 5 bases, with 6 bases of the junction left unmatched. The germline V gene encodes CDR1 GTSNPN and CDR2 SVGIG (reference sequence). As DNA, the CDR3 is TGTGCCTGGAGTGTAGGGGGCCCTAGTACCGGGGAGCTGTTTTTT. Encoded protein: CAWSVGGPSTGELFF.

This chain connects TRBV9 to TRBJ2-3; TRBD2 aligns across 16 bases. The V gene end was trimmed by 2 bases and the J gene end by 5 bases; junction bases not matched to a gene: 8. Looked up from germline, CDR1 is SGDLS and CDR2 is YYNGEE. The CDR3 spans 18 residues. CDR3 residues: CASSVPGLAGGPVDTQYF. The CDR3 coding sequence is TGTGCCAGCAGCGTTCCGGGACTAGCGGGAGGGCCCGTAGATACGCAGTATTTT.

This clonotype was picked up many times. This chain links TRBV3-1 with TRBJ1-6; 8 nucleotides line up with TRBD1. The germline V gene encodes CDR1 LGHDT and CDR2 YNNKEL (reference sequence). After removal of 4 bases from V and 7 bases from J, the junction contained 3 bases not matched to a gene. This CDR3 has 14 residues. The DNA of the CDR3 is TGTGCCAGCAGCCCCAGGGGGCAGAATTCACCCCTCCACTTT. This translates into CASSPRGQNSPLHF.

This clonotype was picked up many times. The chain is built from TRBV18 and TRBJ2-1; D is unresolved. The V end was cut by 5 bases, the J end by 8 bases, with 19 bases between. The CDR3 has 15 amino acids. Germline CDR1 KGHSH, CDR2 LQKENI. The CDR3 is CASSDLSGSTDEQFF. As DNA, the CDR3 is TGTGCCAGCTCAGATCTGTCGGGCAGTACCGATGAGCAGTTCTTC.